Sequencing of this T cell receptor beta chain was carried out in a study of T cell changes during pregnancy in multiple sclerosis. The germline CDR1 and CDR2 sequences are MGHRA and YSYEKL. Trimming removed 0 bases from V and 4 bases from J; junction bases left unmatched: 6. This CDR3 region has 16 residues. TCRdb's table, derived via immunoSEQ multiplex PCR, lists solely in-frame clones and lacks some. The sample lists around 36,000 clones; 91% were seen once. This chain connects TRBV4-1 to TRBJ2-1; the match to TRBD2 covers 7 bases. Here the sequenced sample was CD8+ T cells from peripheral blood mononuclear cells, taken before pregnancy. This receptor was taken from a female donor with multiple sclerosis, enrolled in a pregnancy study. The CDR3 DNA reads TGCGCCAGCAGCCAAGACGGGGGAGGGAATTACAATGAGCAGTTCTTC. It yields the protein CASSQDGGGNYNEQFF.